The TCR beta chain under discussion was sequenced for a study of blood T cell repertoires in COVID-19. TCRdb's copy holds only in-frame clones and misses some; the assay was immunoSEQ multiplex PCR. The sample carries about 210,000 clones, 83% recorded once. V gave up 0 bases and J gave up 4 bases, with 10 bases separating them. The CDR3 runs to 14 residues. Germline assignment: CDR1 SGHRS and CDR2 YFSETQ. The sequence derives from a man aged 45-65 years with active or convalescent COVID-19. The chain has TRBV5-1 and TRBJ1-2; possible D gene TRBD1, 5 bases. The sequenced sample was peripheral blood. The CDR3 DNA reads as TGCGCCAGCAGCTTGGTATACGGGGGCTATGGCTACACCTTC. Translating gives CASSLVYGGYGYTF.